The source of this T cell receptor (beta chain) is a study of CD8 T cells in Susac syndrome. RNA amounts of roughly 0.5 to 1 ug underwent reverse transcription with random hexamers. It was immunoSEQ multiplex PCR that amplified TCR beta CDR3 across 54 Vbeta and 13 Jbeta. TCRdb independently ran MiXCR on the immunoSEQ multiplex PCR reads; one entry per CDR3 protein. This table holds 200,000 to 250,000 distinct CDR3 sequences, about 95% found once. Sequencing of TCR beta was undertaken in CD8+ and CD4+ T cells derived from blood. This clonotype appeared once. The length of the CDR3 is 13 residues. Germline-derived CDR1 and CDR2 are LGHDT and YNNKEL (reference sequence). Trimming left V 8 bases short and J 4 bases short, with 14 bases between.

This clonotype was sampled from a human donor with multiple sclerosis. The specimen was CD4+ T cells from PBMCs. V usage is TRBV3-1 and J usage is TRBJ1-2; D remains unclear. The CDR3 loop is CASRLAASYGYTF. Written as DNA, the CDR3 is TGTGCCAGCCGATTGGCCGCCTCCTATGGCTACACCTTC.